One sample yielded the 10 T cell receptor beta chains listed below, sequenced in a study of blood T cells in healthy people across ages. With a J-beta primer mix and a sample-barcoded 5' primer, a second PCR ran about 6 to 11 cycles. TCRdb reanalysed the 5' RACE reads using MiXCR and keeps one entry per CDR3 protein. The sample lists about 620,000 distinct CDR3 sequences, 40% to 65% occurring once. Specimen: blood. The receptor source for this set is an elderly woman in good health.

This clonotype has just a few counts. The gene calls are TRBV11-2 and TRBJ2-5; 8 positions agree with TRBD2. Germline V gene data show CDR1 as SGHAT and CDR2 as FQNNGV. The CDR3 has 14 residues. Trimming cost V 7 bases and J 3 bases; bases outside gene matches: 7. Written as DNA, the CDR3 is TGTGCCAGCACCTTGGGACTAGAGAAAGAGACCCAGTACTTC. Translation: CASTLGLEKETQYF. Complete variable domain (other parts from reference TRBV11-2 and TRBJ2-5): EAGVAQSPRYKIIEKRQSVAFWCNPISGHATLYWYQQILGQGPKLLIQFQNNGVVDDSQLPKDRFSAERLKGVDSTLKIQPAKLEDSAVYLCASTLGLEKETQYFGPGTRLLVL.

A single count supports this clonotype. The J gene is TRBJ2-5, the V gene TRBV28; D unresolved. Germline CDR1 and CDR2: MDHEN and SYDVKM. The CDR3 length is 14 residues. V gave up 3 bases and J gave up 3 bases, with 11 bases separating them. CDR3 sequence (DNA): TGTGCCAGCAGTTTTATCCTTAGGGAAGAGACCCAGTACTTC. Protein sequence: CASSFILREETQYF.

This clonotype has only a few counts. This may come from a read error, since a much larger clone is one base off. This chain uses TRBV29-1 with TRBJ2-1, with D perhaps matching TRBD2 (5 bases). The J call may not be correct, given that the DNA end is closer to TRBJ2-7. CDR1 is SQVTM, CDR2 ANQGSEA, per germline. The CDR3 loop spans 14 amino acids. The CDR3 DNA sequence: TGCAGCGCCCCGAGGACTTCCCTACCCAATGAGCAGTACTTC. This codes for CSAPRTSLPNEQYF.

This sequence joins TRBV5-1 and TRBJ2-1; D not resolved. The DNA end lines up better with TRBJ2-7; the J call may be wrong. Looked up from germline, CDR1 is SGHRS and CDR2 is YFSETQ. The CDR3 has 16 amino acids. The CDR3 DNA reads as TGCGCCAGCAGCTTTACAGTCTCAAGCTCCTACAATGAGCAGTACTTC. As protein: CASSFTVSSSYNEQYF.

The chain links TRBV12-3 or TRBV12-4 to TRBJ1-4; D uncertain. The V end lost 3 bases, the J end lost 1 base, and 15 bases lay between the germline ends. This CDR3 is 17 amino acids long. The CDR3 DNA follows: TGTGCCAGCAGTTTGGGGTCATACAGAGGAACTAATGAAAAACTGTTTTTT. Amino acids: CASSLGSYRGTNEKLFF.

This clonotype was observed once. This chain uses TRBV7-2 with TRBJ2-1, with 7 bases identical to TRBD1. Germline V CDR1 and CDR2: SGHTA, FQGNSA. Trimming removed 5 bases from V and 7 bases from J; junction bases left unmatched: 11. The CDR3 covers 15 residues. The CDR3, as DNA: TGTGCCAGCAGCAAAGCAGGGGGAGTAGAAAATGAGCAGTTCTTC. As protein: CASSKAGGVENEQFF.

As concerns this clonotype: Relative to the germline gene, one junction end is altered; a read error may explain this. CDR3 nucleotides: TGCGCCGGCAGCCCCGATGTCGGCTACGAGCAGTACTTC. It codes for CAGSPDVGYEQYF. V gene TRBV4-1 combines with J gene TRBJ2-7; D gene uncertain. Germline V gene data show CDR1 as MGHRA and CDR2 as YSYEKL. The CDR3 contains 13 residues.

This clonotype was counted ten times or more. This chain joins TRBV5-1 and TRBJ2-3, with 7 bases fitting TRBD2. The germline V gene has CDR1 SGHRS and CDR2 YFSETQ. With 0 bases clipped from V and 5 bases from J, the junction kept 0 bases outside the gene matches. This CDR3 spans 13 amino acids. The CDR3 protein is CASSLVAGDTQYF. The CDR3 DNA reads as TGCGCCAGCAGCTTGGTAGCGGGAGATACGCAGTATTTT.

The chain couples TRBV7-2 to TRBJ2-1; 14 nucleotides line up with TRBD2. With 5 bases clipped from V and 7 bases from J, the junction kept 7 bases outside the gene matches. The CDR3 sequence is 16 residues long. Germline-derived CDR1 and CDR2 are SGHTA and FQGNSA. The CDR3 DNA is TGTGCCAGCAGCCCCGGACTAGCGGGAGGAAGGAATGAGCAGTTCTTC. It codes for CASSPGLAGGRNEQFF.

The CDR3 reads CSANDGRGTDTQYF. The CDR3 DNA reads TGCAGCGCGAATGATGGGAGGGGTACAGATACGCAGTATTTT. The V call is TRBV29-1, the J call TRBJ2-3; 7 bases map to TRBD2. CDR3 length equals 14 residues. V shed 7 bases, J shed 3 bases, and the junction held 10 bases outside the gene matches. Germline CDR1 and CDR2: SQVTM and ANQGSEA.